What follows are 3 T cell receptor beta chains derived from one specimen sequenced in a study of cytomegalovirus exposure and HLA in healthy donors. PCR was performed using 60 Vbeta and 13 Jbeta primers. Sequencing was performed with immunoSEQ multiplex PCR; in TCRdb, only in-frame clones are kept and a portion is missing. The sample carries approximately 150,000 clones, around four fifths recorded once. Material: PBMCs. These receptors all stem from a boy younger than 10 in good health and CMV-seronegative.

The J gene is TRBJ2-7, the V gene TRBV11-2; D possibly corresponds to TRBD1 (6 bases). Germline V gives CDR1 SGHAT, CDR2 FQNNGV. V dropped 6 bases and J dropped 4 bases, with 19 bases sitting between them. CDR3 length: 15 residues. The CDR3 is CASSFGQTLSYEQYF. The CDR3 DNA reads TGTGCCAGCAGTTTCGGACAGACCCTGAGTTACGAGCAGTACTTC. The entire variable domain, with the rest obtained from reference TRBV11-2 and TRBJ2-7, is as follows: EAGVAQSPRYKIIEKRQSVAFWCNPISGHATLYWYQQILGQGPKLLIQFQNNGVVDDSQLPKDRFSAERLKGVDSTLKIQPAKLEDSAVYLCASSFGQTLSYEQYFGPGTRLTVT.

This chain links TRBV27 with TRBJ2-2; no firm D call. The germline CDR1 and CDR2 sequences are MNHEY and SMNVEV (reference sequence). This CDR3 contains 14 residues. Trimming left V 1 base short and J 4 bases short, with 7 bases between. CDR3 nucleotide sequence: TGTGCCAGCAGTTTATATCTTCCCACCGGGGAGCTGTTTTTT. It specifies CASSLYLPTGELFF.

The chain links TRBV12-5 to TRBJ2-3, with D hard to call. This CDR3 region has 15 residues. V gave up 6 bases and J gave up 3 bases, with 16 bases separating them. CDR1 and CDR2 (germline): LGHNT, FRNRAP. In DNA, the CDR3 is TGTGCTAGTGGCCCCCTACGTGGAGAGACAGATACGCAGTATTTT. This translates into CASGPLRGETDTQYF.